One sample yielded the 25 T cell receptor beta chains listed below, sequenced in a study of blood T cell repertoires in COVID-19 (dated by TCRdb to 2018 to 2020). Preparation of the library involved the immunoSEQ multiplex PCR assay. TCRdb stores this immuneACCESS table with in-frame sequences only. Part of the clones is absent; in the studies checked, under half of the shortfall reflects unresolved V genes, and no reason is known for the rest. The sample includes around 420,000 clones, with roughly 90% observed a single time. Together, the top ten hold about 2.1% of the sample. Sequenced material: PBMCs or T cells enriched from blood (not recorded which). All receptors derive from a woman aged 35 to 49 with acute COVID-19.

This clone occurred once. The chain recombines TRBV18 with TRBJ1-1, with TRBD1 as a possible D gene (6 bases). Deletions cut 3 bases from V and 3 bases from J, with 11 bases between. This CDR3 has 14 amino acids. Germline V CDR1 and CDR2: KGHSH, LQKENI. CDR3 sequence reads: CASSPVGADTEAFF. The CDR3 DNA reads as TGTGCCAGCTCACCGGTGGGGGCAGACACTGAAGCTTTCTTT.

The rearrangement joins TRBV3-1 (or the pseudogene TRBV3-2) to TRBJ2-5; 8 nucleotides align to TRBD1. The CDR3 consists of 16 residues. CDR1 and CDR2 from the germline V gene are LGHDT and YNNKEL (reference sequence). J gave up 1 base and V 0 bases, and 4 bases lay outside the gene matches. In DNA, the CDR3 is TGTGCCAGCAGCCAAGAGAACAGGGGGAGCCAAGAGACCCAGTACTTC. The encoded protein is CASSQENRGSQETQYF.

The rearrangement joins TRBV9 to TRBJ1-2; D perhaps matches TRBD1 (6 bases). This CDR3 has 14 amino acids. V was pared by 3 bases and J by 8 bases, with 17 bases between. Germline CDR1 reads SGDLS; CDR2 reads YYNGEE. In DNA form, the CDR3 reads TGTGCCAGCAGCGAGGCCTGGGGGCCGACGGGCTACACCTTC. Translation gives CASSEAWGPTGYTF.

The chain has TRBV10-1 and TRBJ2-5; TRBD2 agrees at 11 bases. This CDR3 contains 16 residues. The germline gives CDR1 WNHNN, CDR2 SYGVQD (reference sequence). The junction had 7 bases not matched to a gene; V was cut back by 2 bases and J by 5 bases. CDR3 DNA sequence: TGCGCCAGCAGTGAGGGTAGCGGGGGGGTCCGGGAGACCCAGTACTTC. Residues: CASSEGSGGVRETQYF.

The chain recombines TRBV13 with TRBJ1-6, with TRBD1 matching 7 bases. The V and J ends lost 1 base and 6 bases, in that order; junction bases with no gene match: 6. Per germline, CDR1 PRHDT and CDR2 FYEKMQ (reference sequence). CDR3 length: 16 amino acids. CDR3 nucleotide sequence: TGTGCCAGCAGCTTAGTGGCAGGGGGGCGTAATTCACCCCTCCACTTT. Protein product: CASSLVAGGRNSPLHF.

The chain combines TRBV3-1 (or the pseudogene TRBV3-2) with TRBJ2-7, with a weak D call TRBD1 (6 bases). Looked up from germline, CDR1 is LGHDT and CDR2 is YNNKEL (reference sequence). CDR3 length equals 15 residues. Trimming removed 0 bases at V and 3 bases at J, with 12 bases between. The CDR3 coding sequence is TGTGCCAGCAGCCAAGATCCAGGGGACATCTACGAGCAGTACTTC. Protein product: CASSQDPGDIYEQYF.

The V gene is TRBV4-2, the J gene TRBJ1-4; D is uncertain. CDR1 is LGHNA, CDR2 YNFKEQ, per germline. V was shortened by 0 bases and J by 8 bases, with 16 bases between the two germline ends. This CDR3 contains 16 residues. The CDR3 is CASSQDPGSTLEKLFF. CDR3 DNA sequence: TGTGCCAGCAGCCAAGATCCTGGGAGCACCTTAGAAAAACTGTTTTTT.

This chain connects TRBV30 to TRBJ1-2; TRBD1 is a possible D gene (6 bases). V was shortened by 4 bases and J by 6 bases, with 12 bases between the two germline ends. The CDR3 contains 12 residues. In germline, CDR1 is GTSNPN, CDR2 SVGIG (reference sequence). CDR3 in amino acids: CAWTAGVDGYTF. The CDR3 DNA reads TGTGCCTGGACGGCAGGGGTAGATGGCTACACCTTC.

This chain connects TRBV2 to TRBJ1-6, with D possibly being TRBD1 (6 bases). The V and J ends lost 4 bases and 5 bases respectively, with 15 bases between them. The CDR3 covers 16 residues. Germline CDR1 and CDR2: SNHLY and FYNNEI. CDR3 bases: TGTGCCAGCAGTGTGAGGGGGGGAAGGGATAATTCACCCCTCCACTTT. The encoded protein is CASSVRGGRDNSPLHF.

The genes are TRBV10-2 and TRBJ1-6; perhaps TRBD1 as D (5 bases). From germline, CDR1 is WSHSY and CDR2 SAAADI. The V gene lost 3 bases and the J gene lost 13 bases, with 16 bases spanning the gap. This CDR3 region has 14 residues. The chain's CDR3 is CASSDFQGEAPLHF. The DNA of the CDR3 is TGCGCCAGCAGTGACTTCCAGGGTGAGGCGCCCCTCCACTTT.

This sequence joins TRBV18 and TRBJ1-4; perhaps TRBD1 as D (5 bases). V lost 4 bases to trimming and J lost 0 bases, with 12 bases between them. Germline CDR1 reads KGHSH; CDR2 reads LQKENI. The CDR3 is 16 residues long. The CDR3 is CASSLGTSTTNEKLFF. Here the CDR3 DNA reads TGTGCCAGCTCACTAGGGACTTCTACAACTAATGAAAAACTGTTTTTT.

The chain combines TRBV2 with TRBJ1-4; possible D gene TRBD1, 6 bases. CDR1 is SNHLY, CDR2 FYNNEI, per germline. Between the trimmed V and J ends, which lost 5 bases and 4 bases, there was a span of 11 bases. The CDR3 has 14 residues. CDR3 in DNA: TGTGCCAGCAGTTCAGGGGTGGGTAATGAAAAACTGTTTTTT. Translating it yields CASSSGVGNEKLFF.

CDR3 residues: CSVESQVQTQYF. DNA of the CDR3: TGCAGCGTTGAGTCCCAGGTCCAGACCCAGTACTTC. The J gene is TRBJ2-5, the V gene TRBV29-1; D unresolved. Between the trimmed V and J ends, which lost 3 bases and 6 bases, there was a span of 11 bases. This CDR3 spans 12 amino acids. CDR1 and CDR2 from the germline V gene are SQVTM and ANQGSEA.

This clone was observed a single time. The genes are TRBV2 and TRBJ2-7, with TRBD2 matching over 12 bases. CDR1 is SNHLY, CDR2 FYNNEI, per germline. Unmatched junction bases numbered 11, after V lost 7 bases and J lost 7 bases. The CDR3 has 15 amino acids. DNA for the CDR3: TGTGCCAGCACCAGACTAGCGGGGGCCCCCAGTGAGCAGTACTTC. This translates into CASTRLAGAPSEQYF.

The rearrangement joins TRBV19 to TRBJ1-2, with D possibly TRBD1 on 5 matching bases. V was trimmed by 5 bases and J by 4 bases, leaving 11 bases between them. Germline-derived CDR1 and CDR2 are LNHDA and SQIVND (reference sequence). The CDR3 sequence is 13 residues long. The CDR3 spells CASSPGLGYGYTF. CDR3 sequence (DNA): TGTGCCAGTAGTCCAGGGTTGGGCTATGGCTACACCTTC.

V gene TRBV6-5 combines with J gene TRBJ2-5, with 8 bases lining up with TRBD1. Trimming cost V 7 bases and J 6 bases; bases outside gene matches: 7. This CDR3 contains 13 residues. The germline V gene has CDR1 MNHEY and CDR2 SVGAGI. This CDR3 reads CASIQGVGKTQYF. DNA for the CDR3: TGTGCCAGCATACAGGGGGTTGGGAAGACCCAGTACTTC.

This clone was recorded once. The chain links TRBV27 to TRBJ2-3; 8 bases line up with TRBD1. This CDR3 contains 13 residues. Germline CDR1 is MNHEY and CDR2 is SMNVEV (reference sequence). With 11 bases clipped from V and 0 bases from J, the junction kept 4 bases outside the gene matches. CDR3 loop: CAARDRSTDTQYF. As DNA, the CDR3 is TGTGCCGCCCGGGACAGGAGCACAGATACGCAGTATTTT.

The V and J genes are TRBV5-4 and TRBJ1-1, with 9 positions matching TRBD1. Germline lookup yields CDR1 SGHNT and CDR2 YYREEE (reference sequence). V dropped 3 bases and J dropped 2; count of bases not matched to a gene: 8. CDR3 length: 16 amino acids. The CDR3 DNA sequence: TGTGCCAGCAGCTCCCCGGGACAGGGCCTCAACACTGAAGCTTTCTTT. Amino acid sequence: CASSSPGQGLNTEAFF.

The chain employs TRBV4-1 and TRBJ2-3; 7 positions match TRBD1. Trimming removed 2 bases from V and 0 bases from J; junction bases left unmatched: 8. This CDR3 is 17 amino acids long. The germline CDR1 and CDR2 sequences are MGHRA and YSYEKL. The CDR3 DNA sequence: TGCGCCAGCAGCCAACCGCTGACAGGGCGCAGCACAGATACGCAGTATTTT. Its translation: CASSQPLTGRSTDTQYF.

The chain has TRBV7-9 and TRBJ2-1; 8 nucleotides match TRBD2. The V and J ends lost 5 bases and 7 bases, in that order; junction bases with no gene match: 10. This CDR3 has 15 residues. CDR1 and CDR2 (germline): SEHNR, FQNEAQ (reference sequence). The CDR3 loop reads CASSPTPGGRNEQFF. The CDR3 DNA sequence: TGTGCCAGCAGCCCCACCCCGGGGGGGCGTAATGAGCAGTTCTTC.

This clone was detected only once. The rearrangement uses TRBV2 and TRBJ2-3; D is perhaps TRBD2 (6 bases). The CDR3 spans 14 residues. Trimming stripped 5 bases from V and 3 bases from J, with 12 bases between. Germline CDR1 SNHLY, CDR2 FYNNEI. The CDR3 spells CASSPGTPTDTQYF. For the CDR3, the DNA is TGTGCCAGCAGTCCCGGGACTCCGACAGATACGCAGTATTTT.

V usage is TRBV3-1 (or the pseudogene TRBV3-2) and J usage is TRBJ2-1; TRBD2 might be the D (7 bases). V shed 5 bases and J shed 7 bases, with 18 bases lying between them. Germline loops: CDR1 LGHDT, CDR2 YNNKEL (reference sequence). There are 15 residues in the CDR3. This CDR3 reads CASSTAGAPSNEQFF. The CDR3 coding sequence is TGTGCCAGCAGCACCGCGGGGGCCCCTTCAAATGAGCAGTTCTTC.

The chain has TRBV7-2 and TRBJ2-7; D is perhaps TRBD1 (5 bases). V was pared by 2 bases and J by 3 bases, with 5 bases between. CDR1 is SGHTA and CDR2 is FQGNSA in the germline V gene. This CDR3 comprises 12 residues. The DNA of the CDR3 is TGTGCCAGCAGCTTACAGGGCTACGAGCAGTACTTC. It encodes CASSLQGYEQYF.

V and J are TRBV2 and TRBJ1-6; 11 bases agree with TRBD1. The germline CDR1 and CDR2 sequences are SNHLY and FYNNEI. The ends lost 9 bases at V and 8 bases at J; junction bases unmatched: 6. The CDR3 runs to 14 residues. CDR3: CARGQGAWDSPLHF. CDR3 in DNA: TGTGCCAGAGGACAGGGGGCATGGGATTCACCCCTCCACTTT.

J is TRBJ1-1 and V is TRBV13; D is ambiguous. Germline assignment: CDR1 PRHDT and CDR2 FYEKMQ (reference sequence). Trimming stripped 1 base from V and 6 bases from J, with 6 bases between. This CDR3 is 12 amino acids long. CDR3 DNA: TGTGCCAGCAGCTTAGCAGGTCCTGAAGCTTTCTTT. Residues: CASSLAGPEAFF.